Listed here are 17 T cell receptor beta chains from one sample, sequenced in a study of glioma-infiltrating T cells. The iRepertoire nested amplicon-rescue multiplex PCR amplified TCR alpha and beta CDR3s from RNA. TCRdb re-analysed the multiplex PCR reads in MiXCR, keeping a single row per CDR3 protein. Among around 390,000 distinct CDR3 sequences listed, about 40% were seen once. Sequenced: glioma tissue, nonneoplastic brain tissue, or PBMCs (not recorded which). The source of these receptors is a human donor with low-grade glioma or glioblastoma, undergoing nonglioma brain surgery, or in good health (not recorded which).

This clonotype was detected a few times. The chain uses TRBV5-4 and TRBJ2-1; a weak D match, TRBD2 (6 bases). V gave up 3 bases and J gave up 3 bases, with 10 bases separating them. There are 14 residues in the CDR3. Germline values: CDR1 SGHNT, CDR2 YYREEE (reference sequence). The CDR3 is CASSSRLDYNEQFF. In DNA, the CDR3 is TGTGCCAGCAGCTCCCGACTAGACTACAATGAGCAGTTCTTC.

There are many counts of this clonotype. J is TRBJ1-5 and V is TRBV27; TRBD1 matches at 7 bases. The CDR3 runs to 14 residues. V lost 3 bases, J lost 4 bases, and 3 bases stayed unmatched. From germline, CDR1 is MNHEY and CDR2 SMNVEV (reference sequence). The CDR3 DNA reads TGTGCCAGCAGTTTGGGGGACAGTAATCAGCCCCAGCATTTT. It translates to CASSLGDSNQPQHF.

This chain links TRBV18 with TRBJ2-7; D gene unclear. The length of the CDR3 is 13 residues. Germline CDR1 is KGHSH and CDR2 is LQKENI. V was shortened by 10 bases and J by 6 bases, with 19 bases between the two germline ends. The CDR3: CATCGDYSGEQYF. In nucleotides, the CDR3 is TGTGCCACCTGTGGAGATTACTCCGGCGAGCAGTACTTC.

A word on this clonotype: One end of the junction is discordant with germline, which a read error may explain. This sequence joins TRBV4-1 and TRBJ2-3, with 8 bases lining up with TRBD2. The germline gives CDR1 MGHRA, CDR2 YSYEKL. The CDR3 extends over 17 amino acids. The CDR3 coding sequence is TGTGCCAGCAGCCGGCCTCTAGCGGGTGGGGACACAGATACGCAGTATTTT. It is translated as CASSRPLAGGDTDTQYF.

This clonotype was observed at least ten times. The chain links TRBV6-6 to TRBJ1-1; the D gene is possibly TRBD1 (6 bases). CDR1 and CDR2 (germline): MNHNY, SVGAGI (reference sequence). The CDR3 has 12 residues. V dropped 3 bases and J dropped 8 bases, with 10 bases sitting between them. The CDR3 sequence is CASSYQQGEAFF. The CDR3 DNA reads TGTGCCAGCAGTTATCAACAGGGCGAAGCTTTCTTT.

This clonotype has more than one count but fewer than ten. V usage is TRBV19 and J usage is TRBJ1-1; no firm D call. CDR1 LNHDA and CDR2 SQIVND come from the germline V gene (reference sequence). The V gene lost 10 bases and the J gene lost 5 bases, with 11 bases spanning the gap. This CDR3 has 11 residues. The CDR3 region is CAIRYGTEAFF. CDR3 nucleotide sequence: TGTGCCATTCGGTATGGAACTGAAGCTTTCTTT.

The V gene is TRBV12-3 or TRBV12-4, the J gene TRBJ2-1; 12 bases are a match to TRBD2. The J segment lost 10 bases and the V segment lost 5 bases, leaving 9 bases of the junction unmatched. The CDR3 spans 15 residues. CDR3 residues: CASSALAGGPEEQFF. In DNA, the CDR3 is TGTGCCAGCAGTGCTCTAGCGGGAGGGCCAGAGGAGCAGTTCTTC.

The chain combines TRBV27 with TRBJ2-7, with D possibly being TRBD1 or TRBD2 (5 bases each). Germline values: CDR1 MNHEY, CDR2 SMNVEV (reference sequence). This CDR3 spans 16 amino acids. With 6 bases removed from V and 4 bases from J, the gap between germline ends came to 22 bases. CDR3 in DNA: TGTGCCAGCAGCATCTTGGGGGTGGTAGGTCAGTACGAGCAGTACTTC. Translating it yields CASSILGVVGQYEQYF.

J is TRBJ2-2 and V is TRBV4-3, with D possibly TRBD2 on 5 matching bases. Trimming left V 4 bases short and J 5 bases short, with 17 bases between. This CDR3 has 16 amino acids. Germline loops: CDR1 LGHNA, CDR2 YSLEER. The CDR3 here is CASSPRHRDRTGELFF. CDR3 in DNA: TGCGCCAGCAGCCCTCGACACCGGGATAGAACCGGGGAGCTGTTTTTT.

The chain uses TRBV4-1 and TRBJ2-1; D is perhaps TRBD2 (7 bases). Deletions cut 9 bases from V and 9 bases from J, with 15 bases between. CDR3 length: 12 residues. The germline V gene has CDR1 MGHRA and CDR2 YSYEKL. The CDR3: CASNLGGGEQFF. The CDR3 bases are TGCGCCAGTAACCTAGGGGGGGGTGAGCAGTTCTTC.

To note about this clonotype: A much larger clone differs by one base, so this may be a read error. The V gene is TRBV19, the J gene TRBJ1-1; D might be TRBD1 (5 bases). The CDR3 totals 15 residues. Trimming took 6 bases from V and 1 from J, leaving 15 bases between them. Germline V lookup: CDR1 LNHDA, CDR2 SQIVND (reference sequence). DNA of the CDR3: TGTGCCAGTAGACTCAACTCCGGGGCGAACACTGAAGCTTTCTTT. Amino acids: CASRLNSGANTEAFF.

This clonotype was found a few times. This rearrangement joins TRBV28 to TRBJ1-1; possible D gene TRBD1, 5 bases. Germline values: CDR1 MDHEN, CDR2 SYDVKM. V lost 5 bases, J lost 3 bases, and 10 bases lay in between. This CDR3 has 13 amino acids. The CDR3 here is CASSPDTYTEAFF. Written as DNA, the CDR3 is TGTGCCAGCAGTCCGGACACGTACACTGAAGCTTTCTTT. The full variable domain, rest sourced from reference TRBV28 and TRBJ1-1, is DVKVTQSSRYLVKRTGEKVFLECVQDMDHENMFWYRQDPGLGLRLIYFSYDVKMKEKGDIPEGYSVSREKKERFSLILESASTNQTSMYLCASSPDTYTEAFFGQGTRLTVV.

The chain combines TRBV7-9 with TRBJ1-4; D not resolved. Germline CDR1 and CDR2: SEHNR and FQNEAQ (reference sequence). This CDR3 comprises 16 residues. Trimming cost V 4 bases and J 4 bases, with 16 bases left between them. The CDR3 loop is CASSSELGLNNEKLFF. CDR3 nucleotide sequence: TGTGCCAGCAGCTCGGAACTGGGTTTAAATAATGAAAAACTGTTTTTT.

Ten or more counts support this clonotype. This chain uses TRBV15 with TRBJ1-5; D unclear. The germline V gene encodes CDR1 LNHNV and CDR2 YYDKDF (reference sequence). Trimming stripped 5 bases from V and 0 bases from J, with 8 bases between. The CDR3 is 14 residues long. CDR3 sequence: CATSSTYSNQPQHF. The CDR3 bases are TGTGCCACCAGCTCCACGTATAGCAATCAGCCCCAGCATTTT.

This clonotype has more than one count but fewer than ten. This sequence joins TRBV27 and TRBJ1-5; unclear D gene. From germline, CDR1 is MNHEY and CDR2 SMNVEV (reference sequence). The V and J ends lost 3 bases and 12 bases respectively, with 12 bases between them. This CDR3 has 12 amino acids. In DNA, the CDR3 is TGTGCCAGCAGTTTGACCGACGGGCTCCAGCATTTT. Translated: CASSLTDGLQHF.

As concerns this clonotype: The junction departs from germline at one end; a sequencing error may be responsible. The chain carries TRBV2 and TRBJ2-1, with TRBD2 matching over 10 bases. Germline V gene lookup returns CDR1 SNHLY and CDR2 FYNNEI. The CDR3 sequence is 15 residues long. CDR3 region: CASSEGLAGANEQFF. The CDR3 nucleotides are TGTGCCAGCAGCGAAGGGCTAGCGGGAGCGAATGAGCAGTTCTTC. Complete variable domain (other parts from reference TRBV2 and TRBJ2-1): EPEVTQTPSHQVTQMGQEVILRCVPISNHLYFYWYRQILGQKVEFLVSFYNNEISEKSEIFDDQFSVERPDGSNFTLKIRSTKLEDSAMYFCASSEGLAGANEQFFGPGTRLTVL.

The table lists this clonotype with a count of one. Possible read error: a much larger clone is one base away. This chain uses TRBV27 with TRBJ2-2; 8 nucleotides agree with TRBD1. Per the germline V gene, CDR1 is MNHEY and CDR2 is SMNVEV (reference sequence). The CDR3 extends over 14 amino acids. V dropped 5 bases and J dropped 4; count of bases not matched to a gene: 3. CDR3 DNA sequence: TGTGCCAGCAGTGGGGACAGGAGCACCGGGGAGCTGTTTTTT. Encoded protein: CASSGDRSTGELFF.